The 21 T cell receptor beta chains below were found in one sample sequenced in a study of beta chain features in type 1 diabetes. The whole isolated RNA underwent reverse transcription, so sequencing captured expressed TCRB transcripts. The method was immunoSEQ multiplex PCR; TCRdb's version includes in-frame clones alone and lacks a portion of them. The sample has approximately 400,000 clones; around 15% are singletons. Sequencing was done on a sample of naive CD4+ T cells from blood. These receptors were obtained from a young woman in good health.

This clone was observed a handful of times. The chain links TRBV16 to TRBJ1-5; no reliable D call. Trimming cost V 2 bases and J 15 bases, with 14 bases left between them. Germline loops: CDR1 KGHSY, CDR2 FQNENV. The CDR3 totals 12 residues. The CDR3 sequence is CASSQEGTLRHF. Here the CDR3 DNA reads TGTGCCAGCAGCCAAGAGGGTACCCTCCGGCATTTT.

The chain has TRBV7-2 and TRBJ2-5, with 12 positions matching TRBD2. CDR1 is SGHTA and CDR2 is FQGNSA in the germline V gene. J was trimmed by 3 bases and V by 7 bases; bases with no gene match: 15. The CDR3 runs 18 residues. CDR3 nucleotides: TGTGCCAGCAATGGAGTCGCTAGCGGGAGGGCCAGGGAAGAGACCCAGTACTTC. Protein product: CASNGVASGRAREETQYF.

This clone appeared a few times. As DNA, the CDR3 is TGTGCCTGGAGTGTTGGAGGGGCCTCCTACGAGCAGTACTTC. Translation: CAWSVGGASYEQYF. J is TRBJ2-7 and V is TRBV30, with D maybe TRBD2 (6 bases). The CDR3 has 14 amino acids. V was trimmed by 0 bases and J by 0 bases, leaving 9 bases between them. Looked up from germline, CDR1 is GTSNPN and CDR2 is SVGIG (reference sequence).

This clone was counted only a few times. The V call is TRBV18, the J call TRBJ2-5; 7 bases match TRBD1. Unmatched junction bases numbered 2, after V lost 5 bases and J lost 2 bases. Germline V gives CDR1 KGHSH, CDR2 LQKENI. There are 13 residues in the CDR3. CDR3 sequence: CASSRTGQETQYF. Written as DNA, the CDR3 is TGTGCCAGCTCAAGGACAGGACAAGAGACCCAGTACTTC.

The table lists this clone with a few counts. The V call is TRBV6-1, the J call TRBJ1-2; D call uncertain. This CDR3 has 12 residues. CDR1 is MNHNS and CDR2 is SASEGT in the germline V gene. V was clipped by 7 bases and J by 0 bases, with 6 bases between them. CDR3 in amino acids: CASIQTNYGYTF. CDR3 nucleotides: TGTGCCAGCATTCAGACTAACTATGGCTACACCTTC.

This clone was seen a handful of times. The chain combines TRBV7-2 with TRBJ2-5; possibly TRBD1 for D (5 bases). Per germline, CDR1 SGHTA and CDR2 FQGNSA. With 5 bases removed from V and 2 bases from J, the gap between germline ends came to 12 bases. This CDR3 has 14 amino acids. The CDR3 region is CASSVQGFQETQYF. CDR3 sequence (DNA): TGTGCCAGCAGCGTCCAGGGTTTTCAAGAGACCCAGTACTTC.

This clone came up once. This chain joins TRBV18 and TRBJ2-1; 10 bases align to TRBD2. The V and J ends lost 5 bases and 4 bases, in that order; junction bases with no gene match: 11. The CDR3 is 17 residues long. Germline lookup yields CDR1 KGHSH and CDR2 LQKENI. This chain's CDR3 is CASSSLRPSGSYNEQFF. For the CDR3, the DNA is TGTGCCAGCTCATCCCTCCGACCTAGCGGGAGTTACAATGAGCAGTTCTTC. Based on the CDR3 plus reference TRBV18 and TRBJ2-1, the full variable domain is NAGVMQNPRHLVRRRGQEARLRCSPMKGHSHVYWYRQLPEEGLKFMVYLQKENIIDESGMPKERFSAEFPKEGPSILRIQQVVRGDSAAYFCASSSLRPSGSYNEQFFGPGTRLTVL.

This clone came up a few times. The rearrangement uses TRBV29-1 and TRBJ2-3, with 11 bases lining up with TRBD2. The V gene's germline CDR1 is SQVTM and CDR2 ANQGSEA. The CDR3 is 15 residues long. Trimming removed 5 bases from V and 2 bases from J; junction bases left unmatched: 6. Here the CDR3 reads CSVRPSGRTTDTQYF. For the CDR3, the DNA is TGCAGCGTTCGTCCTAGCGGGAGGACCACAGATACGCAGTATTTT.

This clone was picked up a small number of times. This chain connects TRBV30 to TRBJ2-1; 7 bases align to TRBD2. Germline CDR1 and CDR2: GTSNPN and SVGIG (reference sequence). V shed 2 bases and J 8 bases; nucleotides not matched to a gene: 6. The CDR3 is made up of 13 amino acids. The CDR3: CAWSRLAPDEQFF. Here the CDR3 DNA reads TGTGCCTGGAGTAGACTAGCCCCCGATGAGCAGTTCTTC.

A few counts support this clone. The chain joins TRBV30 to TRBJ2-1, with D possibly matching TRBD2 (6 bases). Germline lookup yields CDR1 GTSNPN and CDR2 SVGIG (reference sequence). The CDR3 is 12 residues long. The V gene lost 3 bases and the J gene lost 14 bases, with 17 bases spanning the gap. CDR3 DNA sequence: TGTGCCTGGAGGGGCCAAGGAAGGAGGGAGTTCTTC. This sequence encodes CAWRGQGRREFF.

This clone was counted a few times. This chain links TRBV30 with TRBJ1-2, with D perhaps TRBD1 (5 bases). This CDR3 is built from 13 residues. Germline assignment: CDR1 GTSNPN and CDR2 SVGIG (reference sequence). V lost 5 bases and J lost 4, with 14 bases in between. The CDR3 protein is CAWASTVSYGYTF. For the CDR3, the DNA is TGTGCCTGGGCTTCGACAGTAAGCTATGGCTACACCTTC. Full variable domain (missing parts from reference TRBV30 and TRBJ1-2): SQTIHQWPATLVQPVGSPLSLECTVEGTSNPNLYWYRQAAGRGLQLLFYSVGIGQISSEVPQNLSASRPQDRQFILSSKKLLLSDSGFYLCAWASTVSYGYTFGSGTRLTVV.

CDR3 region: CASSSSLAQEQFF. The CDR3 DNA sequence: TGTGCCAGCAGCAGTAGCCTGGCACAAGAGCAGTTCTTC. The V and J genes are TRBV7-2 and TRBJ2-1, with D unresolved. CDR3 length: 13 amino acids. Looked up from germline, CDR1 is SGHTA and CDR2 is FQGNSA. V was shortened by 5 bases and J by 10 bases, with 15 bases between the two germline ends.

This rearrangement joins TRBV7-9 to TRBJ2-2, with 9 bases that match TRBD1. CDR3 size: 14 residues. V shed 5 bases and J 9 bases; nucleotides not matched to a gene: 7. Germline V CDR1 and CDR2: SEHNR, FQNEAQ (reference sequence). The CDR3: CASSPGQGPRELFF. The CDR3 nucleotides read TGTGCCAGCAGCCCGGGACAGGGTCCCCGGGAGCTGTTTTTT.

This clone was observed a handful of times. The CDR3 protein is CASSPDYEQFF. The DNA of the CDR3 is TGTGCCAGCTCACCCGACTATGAGCAGTTCTTC. The rearrangement uses TRBV18 and TRBJ2-1; D is unresolved. Germline V lookup: CDR1 KGHSH, CDR2 LQKENI. Trimming stripped 3 bases from V and 8 bases from J, with 5 bases between. This CDR3 is 11 amino acids long.

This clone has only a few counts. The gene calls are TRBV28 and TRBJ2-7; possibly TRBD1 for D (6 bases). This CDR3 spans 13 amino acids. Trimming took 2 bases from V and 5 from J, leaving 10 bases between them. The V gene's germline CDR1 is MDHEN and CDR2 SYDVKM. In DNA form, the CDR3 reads TGTGCCAGCAGTTTAGTGCAGGGGCACGAGCAGTACTTC. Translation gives CASSLVQGHEQYF.

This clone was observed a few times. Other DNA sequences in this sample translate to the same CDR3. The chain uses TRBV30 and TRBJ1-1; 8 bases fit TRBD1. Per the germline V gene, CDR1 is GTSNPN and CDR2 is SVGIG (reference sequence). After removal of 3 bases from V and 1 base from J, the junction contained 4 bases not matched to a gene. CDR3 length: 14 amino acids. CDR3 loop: CAWRRGQGNTEAFF. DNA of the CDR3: TGTGCCTGGAGGAGAGGACAGGGGAACACTGAAGCTTTCTTT.

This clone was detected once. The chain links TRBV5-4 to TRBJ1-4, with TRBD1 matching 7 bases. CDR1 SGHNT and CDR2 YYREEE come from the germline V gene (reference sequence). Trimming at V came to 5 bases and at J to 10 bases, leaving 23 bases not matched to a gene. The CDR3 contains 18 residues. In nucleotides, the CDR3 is TGTGCCAGCAGTAAGCCGGAGGGGGCCTGGGAGCCGTACGGAAAACTGTTTTTT. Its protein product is CASSKPEGAWEPYGKLFF. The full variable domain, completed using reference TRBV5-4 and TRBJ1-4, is ETGVTQSPTHLIKTRGQQVTLRCSSQSGHNTVSWYQQALGQGPQFIFQYYREEENGRGNFPPRFSGLQFPNYSSELNVNALELDDSALYLCASSKPEGAWEPYGKLFFGSGTQLSVL.

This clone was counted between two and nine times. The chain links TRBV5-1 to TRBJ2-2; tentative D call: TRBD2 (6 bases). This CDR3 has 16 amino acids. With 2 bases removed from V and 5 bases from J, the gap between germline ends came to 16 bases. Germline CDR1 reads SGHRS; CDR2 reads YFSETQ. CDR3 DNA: TGCGCCAGCAGCTTACCGGGACTGTCCATGACCGGGGAGCTGTTTTTT. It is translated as CASSLPGLSMTGELFF. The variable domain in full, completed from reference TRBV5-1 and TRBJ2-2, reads KAGVTQTPRYLIKTRGQQVTLSCSPISGHRSVSWYQQTPGQGLQFLFEYFSETQRNKGNFPGRFSGRQFSNSRSEMNVSTLELGDSALYLCASSLPGLSMTGELFFGEGSRLTVL.

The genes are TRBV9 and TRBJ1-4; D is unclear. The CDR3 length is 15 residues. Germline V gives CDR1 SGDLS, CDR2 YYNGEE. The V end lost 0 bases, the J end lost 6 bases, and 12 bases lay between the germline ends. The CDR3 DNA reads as TGTGCCAGCAGCGTAGATAAAGGGAGGTATGAAAAACTGTTTTTT. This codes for CASSVDKGRYEKLFF.

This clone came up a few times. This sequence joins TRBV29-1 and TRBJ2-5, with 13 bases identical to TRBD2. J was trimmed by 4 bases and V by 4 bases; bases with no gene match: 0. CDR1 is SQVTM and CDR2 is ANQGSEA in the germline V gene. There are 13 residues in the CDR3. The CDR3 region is CSVGTSGRETQYF. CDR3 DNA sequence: TGCAGCGTTGGGACTAGCGGGAGAGAGACCCAGTACTTC.

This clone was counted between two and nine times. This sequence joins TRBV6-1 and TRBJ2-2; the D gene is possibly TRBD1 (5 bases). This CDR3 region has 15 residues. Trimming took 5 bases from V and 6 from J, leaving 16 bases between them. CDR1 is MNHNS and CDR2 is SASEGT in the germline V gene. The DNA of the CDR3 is TGTGCCAGCAGTTCACAGGCCTACGCCGCCGGGGAGCTGTTTTTT. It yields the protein CASSSQAYAAGELFF.